This TCR beta chain was retrieved from a study of blood T cell repertoires in COVID-19. Sequencing used immunoSEQ multiplex PCR; TCRdb keeps in-frame clones, though not all of them. The repertoire consists of around 45,000 clones, with approximately 90% occurring once and the leading ten covering 10% to 15%. Specimen: peripheral blood. Receptor source: a man aged 80 or over with acute or convalescent COVID-19.

The chain has TRBV18 and TRBJ1-1; D uncertain. The CDR3 has 13 amino acids. Trimming stripped 10 bases from V and 4 bases from J, with 16 bases between. Germline-derived CDR1 and CDR2 are KGHSH and LQKENI. The CDR3 here is CAISRTASTEAFF. DNA for the CDR3: TGTGCCATCTCTAGGACTGCAAGCACTGAAGCTTTCTTT. The entire variable domain, with the rest obtained from reference TRBV18 and TRBJ1-1, is as follows: NAGVMQNPRHLVRRRGQEARLRCSPMKGHSHVYWYRQLPEEGLKFMVYLQKENIIDESGMPKERFSAEFPKEGPSILRIQQVVRGDSAAYFCAISRTASTEAFFGQGTRLTVV.